This T cell receptor beta chain was documented in a study of technical replicates of blood from several donors (dated by TCRdb to between 2016 and 2019). The CDR3 covers 19 residues, taking in both the cysteine and the phenylalanine. Only the CDR3 DNA is retained, 57 bases long and in frame from the first base. Trimming removed 3 bases from V and 3 bases from J, leaving 23 bases between the germline ends. As encoded in the germline V gene (reference sequence), CDR1 is LNHDA while CDR2 is SQIVND. Only one count was recorded for this clone. What antigen it recognizes has not been identified. Base qualities are not provided; no much larger clone lies one nucleotide away. The library was obtained by the immunoSEQ multiplex PCR assay. In TCRdb, the immuneACCESS table is reduced to in-frame sequences with V and J assigned. These tables do not hold every clone; where another copy was compared, an unresolved V gene accounts for under half, and the others remain unexplained. Across this sample there are around 61,000 clones, with approximately 86% seen only once. The ten largest clones take up 5% of the sample.

This TCR came from a human donor in good health. Some clones in this sample may be carry-over from other donors' samples. Recombination joined TRBV19 with TRBJ1-4; the D gene remains uncertain. Sequencing used PBMCs. CDR3 protein: CASSIRGGRPREANEKLFF. The DNA is as follows: TGTGCCAGTAGTATTAGAGGCGGGCGGCCTAGAGAGGCTAATGAAAAACTGTTTTTT.